This T cell receptor (beta chain) was obtained from a study of PD-1 blockade in classical Hodgkin lymphoma. Study-level background: Administration of nivolumab to patients was at 3 mg/kg intravenously every 2 weeks.

Germline CDR1 is LNHDA and CDR2 is SQIVND (reference sequence). CDR3 length: 17 residues. Trimming took off 1 base at V and 0 bases at J, with 10 bases between the two ends. TCRdb keeps only in-frame clones here, not all; method: immunoSEQ multiplex PCR. The table records some 96,000 clones, about 92% of them present only once. On this clone: Antigen unknown.

The time point: cycle 4 day 1 (C4D1), after five to seven weeks of nivolumab. Every patient was affected by relapse after autologous stem cell transplantation, while exposure to brentuximab vedotin was not uniform. Complete response, partial response or progressive disease were the best responses. Study-level findings and limits: CD4+ TCR diversity climbed significantly by C4D1, unlike CD8+ TCR diversity. Patients with a complete response exhibited baseline diversity comparable to newly diagnosed patients.

The source is a human donor with classical Hodgkin lymphoma. The chain links TRBV19 to TRBJ2-6; no clear D. Source: peripheral blood mononuclear cells (PBMCs), taken before the fourth cycle of nivolumab. CDR3 coding DNA: TGTGCCAGTAGTATAGTTTGGGATGACTCTGGGGCCAACGTCCTGACTTTC. As protein: CASSIVWDDSGANVLTF.